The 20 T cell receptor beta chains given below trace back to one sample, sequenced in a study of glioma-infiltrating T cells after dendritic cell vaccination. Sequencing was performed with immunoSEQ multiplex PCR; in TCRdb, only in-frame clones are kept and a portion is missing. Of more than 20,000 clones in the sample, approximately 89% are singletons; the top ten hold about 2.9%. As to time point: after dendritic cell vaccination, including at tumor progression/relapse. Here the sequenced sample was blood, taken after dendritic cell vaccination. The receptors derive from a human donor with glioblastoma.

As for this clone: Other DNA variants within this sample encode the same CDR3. The CDR3: CASSGLSNSPLHF. The CDR3, as DNA: TGCGCCAGCAGCGGACTGTCGAATTCACCCCTCCACTTT. The chain uses TRBV5-1 and TRBJ1-6, with D hard to call. The germline gives CDR1 SGHRS, CDR2 YFSETQ. The germline V and J ends were trimmed by 4 bases and 7 bases, with 9 bases remaining between them. This CDR3 comprises 13 residues.

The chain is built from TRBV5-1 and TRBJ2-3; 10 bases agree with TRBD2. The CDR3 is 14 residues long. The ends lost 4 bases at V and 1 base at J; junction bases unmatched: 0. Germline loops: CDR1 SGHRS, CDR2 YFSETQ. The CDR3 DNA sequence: TGCGCCAGCAGCACTAGCGGGGGCACAGATACGCAGTATTTT. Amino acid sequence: CASSTSGGTDTQYF. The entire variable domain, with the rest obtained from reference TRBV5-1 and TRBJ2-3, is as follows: KAGVTQTPRYLIKTRGQQVTLSCSPISGHRSVSWYQQTPGQGLQFLFEYFSETQRNKGNFPGRFSGRQFSNSRSEMNVSTLELGDSALYLCASSTSGGTDTQYFGPGTRLTVL.

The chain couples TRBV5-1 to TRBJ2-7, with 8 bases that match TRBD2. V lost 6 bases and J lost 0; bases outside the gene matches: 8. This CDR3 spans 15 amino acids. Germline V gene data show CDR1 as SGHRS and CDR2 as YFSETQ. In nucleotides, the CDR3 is TGCGCCAGCACCCGGGGGGGAGGGGGCTCCTACGAGCAGTACTTC. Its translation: CASTRGGGGSYEQYF.

The CDR3 DNA reads as TGTGCCAGCAGTCGGGGTTTCGCAGATACGCAGTATTTT. Protein product: CASSRGFADTQYF. This rearrangement joins TRBV7-8 to TRBJ2-3, with a possible D match to TRBD2 (5 bases). Trimming stripped 6 bases from V and 4 bases from J, with 11 bases between. This CDR3 has 13 residues. Germline V lookup: CDR1 SGHVS, CDR2 FQNEAQ.

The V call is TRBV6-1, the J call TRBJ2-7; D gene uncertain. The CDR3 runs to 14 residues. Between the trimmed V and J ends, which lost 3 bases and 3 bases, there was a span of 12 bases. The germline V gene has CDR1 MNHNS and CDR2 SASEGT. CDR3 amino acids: CASSETALNYEQYF. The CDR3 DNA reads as TGTGCCAGCAGTGAGACTGCACTTAACTACGAGCAGTACTTC.

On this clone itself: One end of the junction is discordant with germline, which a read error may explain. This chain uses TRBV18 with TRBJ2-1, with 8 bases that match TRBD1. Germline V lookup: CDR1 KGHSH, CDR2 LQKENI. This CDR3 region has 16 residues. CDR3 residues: CASSSPGNRGYNEQFF. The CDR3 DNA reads TGTGCCAGCTCATCACCCGGTAACAGGGGGTACAATGAGCAGTTCTTC. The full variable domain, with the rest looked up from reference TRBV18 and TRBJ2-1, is NAGVMQNPRHLVRRRGQEARLRCSPMKGHSHVYWYRQLPEEGLKFMVYLQKENIIDESGMPKERFSAEFPKEGPSILRIQQVVRGDSAAYFCASSSPGNRGYNEQFFGPGTRLTVL.

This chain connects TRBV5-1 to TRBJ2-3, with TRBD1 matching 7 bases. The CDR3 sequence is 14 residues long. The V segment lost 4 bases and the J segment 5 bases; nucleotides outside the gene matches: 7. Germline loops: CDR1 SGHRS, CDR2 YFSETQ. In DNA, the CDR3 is TGCGCCAGCAGCACCAGGACAGGCGGAGATACGCAGTATTTT. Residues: CASSTRTGGDTQYF. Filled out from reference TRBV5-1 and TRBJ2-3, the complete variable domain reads KAGVTQTPRYLIKTRGQQVTLSCSPISGHRSVSWYQQTPGQGLQFLFEYFSETQRNKGNFPGRFSGRQFSNSRSEMNVSTLELGDSALYLCASSTRTGGDTQYFGPGTRLTVL.

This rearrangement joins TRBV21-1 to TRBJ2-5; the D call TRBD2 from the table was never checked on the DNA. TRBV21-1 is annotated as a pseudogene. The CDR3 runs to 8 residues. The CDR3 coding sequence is TGTGCCAGCAGCAAGAGGGACTTC. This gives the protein CASSKRDF.

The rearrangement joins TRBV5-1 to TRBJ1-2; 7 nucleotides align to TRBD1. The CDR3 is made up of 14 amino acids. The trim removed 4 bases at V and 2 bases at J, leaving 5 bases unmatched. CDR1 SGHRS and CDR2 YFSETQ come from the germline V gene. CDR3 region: CASSPGQPNYGYTF. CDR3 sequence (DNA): TGCGCCAGCAGCCCGGGACAGCCGAACTATGGCTACACCTTC.

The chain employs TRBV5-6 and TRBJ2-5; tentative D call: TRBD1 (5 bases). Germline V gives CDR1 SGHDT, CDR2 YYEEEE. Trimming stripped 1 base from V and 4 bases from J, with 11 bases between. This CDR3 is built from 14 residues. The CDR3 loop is CASSLRTTRETQYF. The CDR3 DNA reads TGTGCCAGCAGCTTGAGGACAACCAGAGAGACCCAGTACTTC.

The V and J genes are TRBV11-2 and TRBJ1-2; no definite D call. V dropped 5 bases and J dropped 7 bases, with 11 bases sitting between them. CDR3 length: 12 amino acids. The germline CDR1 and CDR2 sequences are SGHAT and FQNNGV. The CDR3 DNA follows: TGTGCCAGCAGCCTAGTCAGGTCTGGCTACACCTTC. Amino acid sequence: CASSLVRSGYTF. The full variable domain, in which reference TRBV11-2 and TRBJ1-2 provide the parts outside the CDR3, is EAGVAQSPRYKIIEKRQSVAFWCNPISGHATLYWYQQILGQGPKLLIQFQNNGVVDDSQLPKDRFSAERLKGVDSTLKIQPAKLEDSAVYLCASSLVRSGYTFGSGTRLTVV.

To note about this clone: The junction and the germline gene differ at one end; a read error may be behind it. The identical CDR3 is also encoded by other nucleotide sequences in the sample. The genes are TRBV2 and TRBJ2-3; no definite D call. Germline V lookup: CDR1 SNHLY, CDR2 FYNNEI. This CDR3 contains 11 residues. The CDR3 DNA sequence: TGCGCCAGCAAACCCGGAGATACGCAGTATTTT. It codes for CASKPGDTQYF.

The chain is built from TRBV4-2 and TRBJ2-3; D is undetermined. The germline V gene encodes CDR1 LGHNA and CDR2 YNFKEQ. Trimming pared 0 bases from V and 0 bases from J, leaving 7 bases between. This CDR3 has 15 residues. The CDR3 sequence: CASSQERFSTDTQYF. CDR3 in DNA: TGTGCCAGCAGCCAAGAGAGATTTAGCACAGATACGCAGTATTTT.

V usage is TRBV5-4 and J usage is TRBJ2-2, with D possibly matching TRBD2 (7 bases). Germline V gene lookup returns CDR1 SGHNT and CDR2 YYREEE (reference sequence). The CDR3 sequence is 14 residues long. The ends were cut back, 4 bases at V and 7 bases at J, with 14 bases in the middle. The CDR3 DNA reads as TGTGCCAGCAGCGGAGGGGGGGTCATCGGGGAGCTGTTTTTT. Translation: CASSGGGVIGELFF.

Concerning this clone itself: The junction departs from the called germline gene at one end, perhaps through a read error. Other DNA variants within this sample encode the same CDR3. This CDR3 is CASSLGPSNSPLHF. DNA for the CDR3: TGCGCCAGCAGCTTGGGGCCGTCAAATTCCCCCCTCCACTTT. The V and J genes are TRBV5-1 and TRBJ1-6; D remains ambiguous. Germline V gene lookup returns CDR1 SGHRS and CDR2 YFSETQ. The CDR3 sequence is 14 residues long.

The CDR3: CASTGSGFSYEQYF. In DNA form, the CDR3 reads TGTGCCAGCACCGGGTCTGGGTTTTCCTACGAGCAGTACTTC. V and J are TRBV6-5 and TRBJ2-7, with unresolved D. V was shortened by 7 bases and J by 1 base, with 14 bases between the two germline ends. The CDR3 consists of 14 residues. Germline values: CDR1 MNHEY, CDR2 SVGAGI.

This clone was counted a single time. The CDR3 region is CASSQVFSDRKNSPLHF. The DNA for the CDR3 is TGTGCCAGCAGCCAAGTATTTTCGGACAGGAAAAATTCACCCCTCCACTTT. The chain employs TRBV4-2 and TRBJ1-6; 7 bases fit TRBD1. V shed 1 base and J 7 bases; nucleotides not matched to a gene: 10. This CDR3 spans 17 amino acids. Germline V gives CDR1 LGHNA, CDR2 YNFKEQ.

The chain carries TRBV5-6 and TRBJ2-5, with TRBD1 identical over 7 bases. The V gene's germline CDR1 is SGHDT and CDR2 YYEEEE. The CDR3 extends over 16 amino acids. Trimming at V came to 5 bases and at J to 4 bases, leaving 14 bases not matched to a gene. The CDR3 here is CASSYTRSGGGETQYF. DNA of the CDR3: TGTGCCAGCAGTTACACGAGGTCAGGGGGTGGAGAGACCCAGTACTTC.

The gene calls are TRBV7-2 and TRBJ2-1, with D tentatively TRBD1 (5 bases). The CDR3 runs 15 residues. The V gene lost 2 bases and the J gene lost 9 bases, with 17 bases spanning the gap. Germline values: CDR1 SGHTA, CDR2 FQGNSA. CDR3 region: CASSLTVTVGAEQFF. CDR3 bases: TGTGCCAGCAGCTTAACCGTGACAGTCGGCGCTGAGCAGTTCTTC.

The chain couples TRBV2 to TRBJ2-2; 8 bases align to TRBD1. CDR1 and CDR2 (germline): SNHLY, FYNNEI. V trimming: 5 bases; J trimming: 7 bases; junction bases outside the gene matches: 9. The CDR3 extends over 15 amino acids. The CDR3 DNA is TGTGCCAGCAGTCCTCGCAGGGGGCCCGGCGGGGAGCTGTTTTTT. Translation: CASSPRRGPGGELFF.